This is a list of T cell receptor beta chains from one sample in a study of response to subunit inactivated influenza vaccine. One entry per CDR3 protein results from TCRdb running MiXCR on the RT-PCR reads. The repertoire holds 530,000 or so distinct CDR3 sequences, roughly 10% seen once, with roughly 10% in the top ten. The source was PBMCs from blood, collected on the day of vaccination. Every receptor here comes from a man aged 50 to 60 who received an inactivated influenza vaccine. CDR3s include the opening cysteine and the closing phenylalanine or tryptophan. The D gene is left open where the match is weak. Some rows mark clone size as missing; the rest say once, few, many or name a class of expanded clone.

J gene | V gene | clone size | D gene | CDR3 DNA | CDR3 protein
TRBJ2-1 | TRBV6-4 | few | TRBD2 | TGTGCCAGCAAGGCTAGCGGGAACAATGAGCAGTTCTTC | CASKASGNNEQFF
TRBJ2-3 | TRBV4-2 | few | TRBD2 | TGTGCCAGCAGCCAAGTCACTAGCGGACGCACCTATACGCAGTATTTT | CASSQVTSGRTYTQYF
TRBJ1-4 | TRBV10-3 | NA | TRBD1 | TGTGCCATCAGCCAGGACAGGGGAAATGAAAAACTGTTTTTT | CAISQDRGNEKLFF
TRBJ2-1 | TRBV6-1 | NA | TRBD2 | TGTGCCATTGCCCCGCGGGTGAGACTAGCTGAGGTTGAGCAGTTCTTC | CAIAPRVRLAEVEQFF
TRBJ2-2 | TRBV25-1 | NA | TRBD1 | TGTGCCAGCAGCCCCCGGGACAGGGTTTTCACCGGGGAGCTGTTTTTT | CASSPRDRVFTGELFF
TRBJ2-1 | TRBV28 | many | NA | TGTGCCAGCAAACGGGGACCGTACAATGAGCAGTTCTTC | CASKRGPYNEQFF
TRBJ1-1 | TRBV7-9 | NA | TRBD1 | TGTGCCAGCAGCTTAGGGCAGGGGGCTAAGGGCACTGAAGCTTTCTTT | CASSLGQGAKGTEAFF
TRBJ1-2 | TRBV24-1 | many | NA | TGTGCCACCAGTGATATAAACTATGGCTACACCTTC | CATSDINYGYTF
TRBJ1-4 | TRBV28 | NA | NA | TGTGCCAGCAGTTTGGCGGACGCAACTAATGAAAAACTGTTTTTT | CASSLADATNEKLFF
TRBJ1-5 | TRBV20-1 | NA | NA | TGCTGTGCTAGAGATCTTCGGACAGATAGCAATCAGCCCCAGCATTTT | CCARDLRTDSNQPQHF
TRBJ2-3 | TRBV27 | few | NA | TGTGCCAGCAGTTTAAAGACCGGACCCACAGATACGCAGTATTTT | CASSLKTGPTDTQYF
TRBJ1-1 | TRBV18 | NA | TRBD1 | TGTGTCAGCTCACCTGGACAGGAGACTGAAGCTTTCTTT | CVSSPGQETEAFF
TRBJ2-5 | TRBV20-1 | few | NA | TGCAGTGCTAGAGGTCCGTACCAAGAGACCCAGTACTTC | CSARGPYQETQYF
TRBJ2-1 | TRBV20-1 | NA | TRBD1 | TGCAGTGCTAGAGAAGGGACAGGGCTCGTCAACAATGAGCAGTTCTTC | CSAREGTGLVNNEQFF
TRBJ1-5 | TRBV20-1 | few | NA | TGCAGTGCGGGTCGAGCAGCGGGTCAGCCCCAGCATTTT | CSAGRAAGQPQHF
TRBJ1-2 | TRBV28 | many | NA | TGTGCCAGCGAGACCGACAAAGTCTATGGCTACACCTTC | CASETDKVYGYTF
TRBJ1-1 | TRBV6-5 | NA | NA | TGTGCCAGCAGTTACTCGCTGGGGTTGGACACTGAAGCTTTCTTT | CASSYSLGLDTEAFF
TRBJ2-7 | TRBV7-2 | NA | NA | TGTGCCAGCAGCTCCCTTACAGCGGGACACCCCTACGAGCAGTACTTC | CASSSLTAGHPYEQYF
TRBJ1-3 | TRBV6-1 | NA | TRBD1 | TGTGCCAGCAGGCCCGGGACAGGGGAATGGGACACCATATATTTT | CASRPGTGEWDTIYF
TRBJ1-6 | TRBV12-3/TRBV12-4 | many | TRBD1 | TGTGCCAGCAGCTTGGGACAGAGCTCCTATAATTCACCCCTCCACTTT | CASSLGQSSYNSPLHF
TRBJ1-1 | TRBV11-2 | NA | NA | TGTGCCAGCAGCCCGGGAGGGGCCACTGAAGCTTTCTTT | CASSPGGATEAFF
TRBJ2-7 | TRBV3-1 | NA | NA | TGTGCCAGCAGCCAAGATATTCGGTACGAGCAGTACTTC | CASSQDIRYEQYF
TRBJ2-1 | TRBV6-1 | few | TRBD2 | TGTGCCAGCAGCCTTACGCCATGGACTAGCGGTTACAATGAGCAGTTCTTC | CASSLTPWTSGYNEQFF
TRBJ2-1 | TRBV11-1 | NA | TRBD2 | TGTGCCAGCAGTCTAAACGCGGGGGGGATTGAGCAGTTCTTC | CASSLNAGGIEQFF
TRBJ2-2 | TRBV9 | many | TRBD1 | TGTGCCAGCAGCTTAACGGGACAGAGCAACACCGGGGAGCTGTTTTTT | CASSLTGQSNTGELFF
TRBJ1-2 | TRBV18 | few | NA | TGTGCCAGCTCACCAAAGCCGAGACAGGACTATGGCTACACCTTC | CASSPKPRQDYGYTF
TRBJ2-2 | TRBV12-3/TRBV12-4 | NA | NA | TGTGCCAGCAGTCCCCACTATATTGCGGGGGAGCTGTTTTTT | CASSPHYIAGELFF
TRBJ2-2 | TRBV6-1 | few | NA | TGTGCCAGCAGTCCTTTAGTGGGAATGAACGGGGAGCTGTTTTTT | CASSPLVGMNGELFF
TRBJ2-3 | TRBV28 | NA | NA | TGTGCCAGCAGTTTATTGGCCCGCACAGATACGCAGTATTTT | CASSLLARTDTQYF
TRBJ2-3 | TRBV20-1 | few | TRBD1 | TGCAGTGCCAATGGTGTAGGGACAGGACCTAGCACAGATACGCAGTATTTT | CSANGVGTGPSTDTQYF
TRBJ2-5 | TRBV7-9 | NA | NA | TGTGCCAGCAGCCCTACCCTCAAAGAGACCCAGTACTTC | CASSPTLKETQYF
TRBJ1-1 | TRBV7-9 | many | NA | TGTGCCAGCAGCTTAGGGGGAGGTGAAGCTTTCTTT | CASSLGGGEAFF
TRBJ2-2 | TRBV9 | NA | NA | TGTGCCAGCAGCGTAGAGCGGTCCGGGGAGCTGTTTTTT | CASSVERSGELFF
TRBJ2-7 | TRBV4-1 | few | NA | TGCGCCAGCAGCCAAGCTCCTACCTCAAGGCTCGAGCAGTACTTC | CASSQAPTSRLEQYF
TRBJ2-1 | TRBV9 | few | TRBD2 | TGTGCCAGCAGCTCGAGCGGGAGGGGTAACAATGAGCAGTTCTTC | CASSSSGRGNNEQFF
TRBJ1-4 | TRBV4-2 | many | NA | TGTGCCAGCAGCCTTGCCGTGCAGAATGAAAAACTGTTTTTT | CASSLAVQNEKLFF
TRBJ1-4 | TRBV3-1 | NA | TRBD1 | TGTGCCAGCAGCCAGACCCGGGACAGGGTGACGACTAATGAAAAACTGTTTTTT | CASSQTRDRVTTNEKLFF
TRBJ1-2 | TRBV29-1 | NA | TRBD1 | TGCAGCGTCGGGGCACGGACAGGGTCCTATGGCTACACCTTC | CSVGARTGSYGYTF
TRBJ2-3 | TRBV5-4 | NA | TRBD2 | TGTGCCAGCAGCTCCCCTCTCTCGATTTGGGGAGGGAGCACAGATACGCAGTATTTT | CASSSPLSIWGGSTDTQYF
TRBJ2-3 | TRBV24-1 | many | NA | TGTGCCACCAGTGATCTGGATCCCGGGACCCGCGGCGATACGCAGTATTTT | CATSDLDPGTRGDTQYF
TRBJ1-2 | TRBV15 | few | NA | TGTGCCACCAGCAGAGATCGTGAGGTTATTGGCTACACCTTC | CATSRDREVIGYTF
TRBJ2-1 | TRBV20-1 | NA | NA | TGCAGTGCTAGAGGGGGGCGACCCTACAATGAGCAGTTCTTC | CSARGGRPYNEQFF
TRBJ1-1 | TRBV7-9 | many | NA | TGTGCCAGCAGCCGAATCCGGGGGGGGAGGGTAGTCACTGAAGCTTTCTTT | CASSRIRGGRVVTEAFF
TRBJ2-3 | TRBV5-1 | many | NA | TGCGCCAGCAGCTTGAGAACGGCCCGGGCAGATACGCAGTATTTT | CASSLRTARADTQYF
TRBJ1-2 | TRBV5-6 | NA | NA | TGTGCCAGCAGCTTGAGGGGGGAAAGAGGCTACACCTTC | CASSLRGERGYTF
TRBJ2-7 | TRBV5-1 | few | TRBD1 | TGCGCCAGCAGCTTCCCGGGACAGGGTAACGAGCAGTACTTC | CASSFPGQGNEQYF
TRBJ2-4 | TRBV27 | once | NA | TGTGCCAGCAGTTTAGGGTCGAGGTGGGTGAACATTCAGTACTTC | CASSLGSRWVNIQYF
TRBJ2-1 | TRBV7-9 | few | NA | TGTGCCAGCAGCTTAGCTTCCAGCGACAATGAGCAGTTCTTC | CASSLASSDNEQFF
TRBJ2-2 | TRBV10-2 | few | TRBD1 | TGCGCCAGCGGGACAGGGGCGCGGACCGGGGAGCTGTTTTTT | CASGTGARTGELFF
TRBJ1-6 | TRBV12-3/TRBV12-4 | few | NA | TGTGCCAGCAGGAAGGAGACTGACAATTCACCCCTCCACTTT | CASRKETDNSPLHF
TRBJ1-4 | TRBV7-2 | many | NA | TGTGCCAGCAGCTGGGCCTTTGGGCAGGATGAAAAACTGTTTTTT | CASSWAFGQDEKLFF
TRBJ2-1 | TRBV6-5 | many | TRBD2 | TGTGCCAGCAGTTACTCGACCAGCGGGGTTCGCAATGAGCAGTTCTTC | CASSYSTSGVRNEQFF
TRBJ2-3 | TRBV7-2 | many | TRBD2 | TGTGCCAGCAGCCCTAGCGGGGGGGCTGGCACAGATACGCAGTATTTT | CASSPSGGAGTDTQYF
TRBJ2-3 | TRBV12-3/TRBV12-4 | NA | NA | TGTGCCAGCAGGGAGACAGCAGATACGCAGTATTTT | CASRETADTQYF